The 32 T cell receptor beta chains below all came from one sample that was sequenced in a study of blood T cell repertoires in COVID-19. Using immunoSEQ multiplex PCR, the repertoire was profiled, and TCRdb retains in-frame clones only, with some absent. Among around 500,000 clones listed, roughly 90% were seen once. The sequenced sample was PBMCs or T cells enriched from blood (not recorded which). These receptors were obtained from a woman aged 40 to 49 who had recovered from COVID-19.

The rearrangement uses TRBV18 and TRBJ1-4; 8 bases match TRBD1. Germline CDR1 reads KGHSH; CDR2 reads LQKENI. With V trimmed by 2 bases and J by 4 bases, 6 bases remained unmatched. There are 16 residues in the CDR3. In DNA, the CDR3 is TGTGCCAGCTCACCATCGACGGGACAGGATAATGAAAAACTGTTTTTT. Translating gives CASSPSTGQDNEKLFF. The whole variable domain, remainder taken from reference TRBV18 and TRBJ1-4, is NAGVMQNPRHLVRRRGQEARLRCSPMKGHSHVYWYRQLPEEGLKFMVYLQKENIIDESGMPKERFSAEFPKEGPSILRIQQVVRGDSAAYFCASSPSTGQDNEKLFFGSGTQLSVL.

The rearrangement links TRBV6-5 to TRBJ1-3; D not resolved. Germline values: CDR1 MNHEY, CDR2 SVGAGI. V was clipped by 5 bases and J by 2 bases, with 10 bases between them. The CDR3 loop spans 14 amino acids. The CDR3 nucleotides read TGTGCCAGCAGTAGCCTGGTACCTGGAAACACCATATATTTT. It specifies CASSSLVPGNTIYF.

This chain links TRBV4-3 with TRBJ1-1; a possible D gene is TRBD1 (5 bases). V gave up 3 bases and J gave up 6 bases, with 17 bases separating them. Looked up from germline, CDR1 is LGHNA and CDR2 is YSLEER. The CDR3 is 15 residues long. The CDR3 spells CASSHESRVWAEAFF. In nucleotides, the CDR3 is TGCGCCAGCAGCCACGAGTCCAGGGTATGGGCTGAAGCTTTCTTT.

This clone has just one count. CDR3 protein: CASSYTTGRTEAFF. The CDR3 nucleotides read TGTGCCAGCAGTTACACGACAGGGAGGACTGAAGCTTTCTTT. V is TRBV6-5 and J is TRBJ1-1; the match to TRBD1 covers 7 bases. Germline V gene lookup returns CDR1 MNHEY and CDR2 SVGAGI. This CDR3 has 14 amino acids. The V and J ends lost 2 bases and 5 bases, in that order; junction bases with no gene match: 5.

The gene calls are TRBV11-2 and TRBJ2-7; 8 bases are a match to TRBD2. This CDR3 is 14 amino acids long. V gave up 5 bases and J gave up 6 bases; unmatched junction bases: 9. Germline V CDR1 and CDR2: SGHAT, FQNNGV. The CDR3 region is CASSQIAGKGEQYF. CDR3 coding DNA: TGTGCCAGCAGCCAGATAGCGGGAAAAGGCGAGCAGTACTTC.

A note on this clone: Distinct nucleotide sequences in the sample also encode this CDR3. The chain links TRBV5-1 to TRBJ2-7, with 9 bases that match TRBD1. The CDR3 is made up of 15 amino acids. V lost 0 bases to trimming and J lost 1 base; unmatched junction nucleotides: 2. Germline V CDR1 and CDR2: SGHRS, YFSETQ. CDR3 DNA sequence: TGCGCCAGCAGCTTGGGGGGGACAGGGTCCTACGAGCAGTACTTC. Encoded protein: CASSLGGTGSYEQYF. The whole variable domain, filled in from reference TRBV5-1 and TRBJ2-7, reads KAGVTQTPRYLIKTRGQQVTLSCSPISGHRSVSWYQQTPGQGLQFLFEYFSETQRNKGNFPGRFSGRQFSNSRSEMNVSTLELGDSALYLCASSLGGTGSYEQYFGPGTRLTVT.

The chain couples TRBV2 to TRBJ2-3, with 9 bases matching TRBD1. Trimming cost V 9 bases and J 2 bases; bases outside gene matches: 9. Per germline, CDR1 SNHLY and CDR2 FYNNEI. The CDR3 loop spans 15 amino acids. As DNA, the CDR3 is TGTGCCAGTCGACAGGGGGTGAAATTCACAGATACGCAGTATTTT. It encodes CASRQGVKFTDTQYF.

J is TRBJ1-1 and V is TRBV6-2 or TRBV6-3, with D possibly being TRBD1 (6 bases). Looked up from germline, CDR1 is MNHEY and CDR2 is SVGEGT. Trimming cost V 2 bases and J 1 base, with 11 bases left between them. The CDR3 length is 15 residues. CDR3 coding DNA: TGTGCCAGCAGTTACGGGACACGGGGGAACACTGAAGCTTTCTTT. Protein sequence: CASSYGTRGNTEAFF.

Concerning this clone: The sample holds other DNA sequences that translate to the same CDR3. V gene TRBV6-4 combines with J gene TRBJ1-1; the D is unclear. Trimming stripped 9 bases from V and 1 base from J, with 15 bases between. CDR3 length equals 14 residues. Germline V gene sequence: CDR1 MRHNA, CDR2 SNTAGT. CDR3 DNA: TGTGCCAGTTCGGCGTCTCCAGGGAACACTGAAGCTTTCTTT. This codes for CASSASPGNTEAFF.

This chain uses TRBV7-2 with TRBJ1-1; unclear D gene. The CDR3 is 14 residues long. CDR1 and CDR2 (germline): SGHTA, FQGNSA. Trimming removed 7 bases at V and 2 bases at J, with 14 bases between. CDR3 in DNA: TGTGCCAGCACCCTAGGTGTCCAAAACACTGAAGCTTTCTTT. Translation gives CASTLGVQNTEAFF.

This CDR3 reads CASSLVTGGELFF. Written as DNA, the CDR3 is TGTGCCAGCAGCTTAGTCACGGGCGGGGAGCTGTTTTTT. The chain employs TRBV11-3 and TRBJ2-2; D remains unclear. Trimming removed 1 base from V and 7 bases from J, with 7 bases in between. CDR3 length: 13 residues. Germline lookup yields CDR1 SGHNT and CDR2 YENEEA.

The rearrangement uses TRBV12-3 or TRBV12-4 and TRBJ1-2; D is perhaps TRBD1 (6 bases). This CDR3 comprises 12 residues. Trimming shortened V by 6 bases and J by 7 bases, and 12 bases separated the two germline ends. DNA of the CDR3: TGTGCCAGCAGCCTACAGGGTGTTGGCTACACCTTC. Translated, it gives CASSLQGVGYTF.

The chain recombines TRBV7-9 with TRBJ2-5, with D maybe TRBD1 (5 bases). Trimming cost V 5 bases and J 2 bases, with 12 bases left between them. The CDR3 contains 14 residues. Germline V gene lookup returns CDR1 SEHNR and CDR2 FQNEAQ (reference sequence). The CDR3 region is CASSARTRQETQYF. CDR3 nucleotides: TGTGCCAGCAGCGCCAGGACACGGCAAGAGACCCAGTACTTC.

The chain carries TRBV7-9 and TRBJ2-2; a possible D gene is TRBD2 (6 bases). CDR1 is SEHNR and CDR2 is FQNEAQ in the germline V gene (reference sequence). The CDR3 consists of 14 residues. The V end was cut by 0 bases, the J end by 6 bases, with 8 bases between. The chain's CDR3 is CASSLARGPGELFF. CDR3 nucleotides: TGTGCCAGCAGCTTAGCGCGGGGTCCCGGGGAGCTGTTTTTT.

The chain is built from TRBV14 and TRBJ2-1; perhaps TRBD2 as D (6 bases). V was clipped by 0 bases and J by 0 bases, with 9 bases between them. CDR1 and CDR2 (germline): SGHDN, FVKESK. The CDR3 runs to 16 residues. The CDR3, as DNA: TGTGCCAGCAGCCAAGATGCGGGGAGCTCCTACAATGAGCAGTTCTTC. As protein: CASSQDAGSSYNEQFF. Variable domain in full (rest from reference TRBV14 and TRBJ2-1): EAGVTQFPSHSVIEKGQTVTLRCDPISGHDNLYWYRRVMGKEIKFLLHFVKESKQDESGMPNNRFLAERTGGTYSTLKVQPAELEDSGVYFCASSQDAGSSYNEQFFGPGTRLTVL.

The chain uses TRBV5-1 and TRBJ1-4; TRBD1 matches at 7 bases. Germline CDR1 reads SGHRS; CDR2 reads YFSETQ. Trimming at V came to 1 base and at J to 8 bases, leaving 8 bases not matched to a gene. CDR3 length: 15 residues. The CDR3 bases are TGCGCCAGCAGCTTGCAGGGGGACCCAGGAGAAAAACTGTTTTTT. Translating gives CASSLQGDPGEKLFF.

The J gene is TRBJ1-2, the V gene TRBV10-3; 12 positions agree with TRBD1. Unmatched junction bases numbered 7, after V lost 7 bases and J lost 7 bases. CDR3 size: 14 residues. Germline CDR1 and CDR2: ENHRY and SYGVKD. The CDR3 DNA reads as TGTGCCATCAACCCGGGACAGGGGGCTGGTGGCTACACCTTC. This gives the protein CAINPGQGAGGYTF.

The rearrangement uses TRBV29-1 and TRBJ2-1, with 11 bases matching TRBD2. There are 16 residues in the CDR3. The V gene's germline CDR1 is SQVTM and CDR2 ANQGSEA. Trimming removed 3 bases from V and 7 bases from J; junction bases left unmatched: 11. DNA of the CDR3: TGCAGCGTTGAGGGGCCAAGTAGGACTAGCGGGAATGAGCAGTTCTTC. Residues: CSVEGPSRTSGNEQFF.

This clone was found once. The rearrangement uses TRBV7-9 and TRBJ2-5; perhaps TRBD2 as D (5 bases). This CDR3 comprises 13 residues. Germline V gives CDR1 SEHNR, CDR2 FQNEAQ (reference sequence). The V end lost 0 bases, the J end lost 5 bases, and 7 bases lay between the germline ends. The CDR3 region has the DNA TGTGCCAGCAGCTTAGCGTGGGAGGAGACCCAGTACTTC. Translation gives CASSLAWEETQYF.

CDR3 coding DNA: TGTGCCAGTAGTACATTGGCAGGTTTCCCCCAATCACCCCAGCATTTT. This gives the protein CASSTLAGFPQSPQHF. The chain couples TRBV19 to TRBJ1-5; D is uncertain. CDR1 is LNHDA and CDR2 is SQIVND in the germline V gene (reference sequence). CDR3 length equals 16 residues. Trimming shortened V by 4 bases and J by 10 bases, and 23 bases separated the two germline ends.

This chain joins TRBV13 and TRBJ1-2, with D perhaps matching TRBD1 (5 bases). Germline CDR1 reads PRHDT; CDR2 reads FYEKMQ (reference sequence). The CDR3 consists of 12 residues. V was trimmed by 3 bases and J by 3 bases, leaving 5 bases between them. CDR3 nucleotide sequence: TGTGCCAGCAGCTTGACAGACTATGGCTACACCTTC. Protein sequence: CASSLTDYGYTF.

The rearrangement joins TRBV7-2 to TRBJ2-7; TRBD1 matches at 8 bases. V trimming: 3 bases; J trimming: 1 base; junction bases outside the gene matches: 5. The CDR3 spans 15 residues. The germline CDR1 and CDR2 sequences are SGHTA and FQGNSA. The CDR3 loop is CASSFDRGDSYEQYF. The CDR3 coding sequence is TGTGCCAGCAGCTTTGACAGGGGTGATTCCTACGAGCAGTACTTC.

The chain uses TRBV4-3 and TRBJ1-2, with TRBD1 matching over 8 bases. The CDR3 is 14 amino acids. Germline V gene lookup returns CDR1 LGHNA and CDR2 YSLEER. V shed 3 bases and J 6 bases; nucleotides not matched to a gene: 6. CDR3: CASSQSTGGDGYTF. The CDR3 region has the DNA TGCGCCAGCAGCCAGTCCACAGGGGGGGATGGCTACACCTTC.

The rearrangement links TRBV7-8 to TRBJ2-7; TRBD2 aligns across 11 bases. Per the germline V gene, CDR1 is SGHVS and CDR2 is FQNEAQ. The CDR3 length is 15 residues. V was pared by 1 base and J by 3 bases, with 2 bases of the junction left unmatched. In DNA form, the CDR3 reads TGTGCCAGCAGCTTAGAACTAGCGGGAGACTACGAGCAGTACTTC. It specifies CASSLELAGDYEQYF.

This clone was observed a few times. The V call is TRBV7-9, the J call TRBJ1-5; 7 nucleotides align to TRBD1. In germline, CDR1 is SEHNR, CDR2 FQNEAQ (reference sequence). The CDR3 loop spans 14 amino acids. V trimming: 8 bases; J trimming: 4 bases; junction bases outside the gene matches: 8. The CDR3 DNA sequence: TGTGCCAGCGTGAAGGGGACAGAAAATCAGCCCCAGCATTTT. This translates into CASVKGTENQPQHF.

On this clone: Other nucleotide sequences in the sample specify the same CDR3. The gene calls are TRBV5-1 and TRBJ2-1; no firm D call. The CDR3 loop spans 15 amino acids. The V end was cut by 1 base, the J end by 0 bases, with 8 bases between. CDR1 SGHRS and CDR2 YFSETQ come from the germline V gene. CDR3 coding DNA: TGCGCCAGCAGCTTGACTGATAGCTCCTACAATGAGCAGTTCTTC. Its protein product is CASSLTDSSYNEQFF.

The V gene is TRBV5-1, the J gene TRBJ2-3; 15 nucleotides agree with TRBD2. The CDR3 spans 16 residues. Germline V gene data show CDR1 as SGHRS and CDR2 as YFSETQ. V lost 4 bases, J lost 6 bases, and 6 bases stayed unmatched. The CDR3 DNA follows: TGCGCCAGCAGCCTACGGACTAGCGGGAGGGACGATACGCAGTATTTT. Translating it yields CASSLRTSGRDDTQYF.

The table lists this clone with a few counts. This sequence joins TRBV14 and TRBJ1-2; the match to TRBD1 covers 9 bases. The CDR3 runs 16 residues. The V segment lost 6 bases and the J segment 4 bases; nucleotides outside the gene matches: 12. CDR1 SGHDN and CDR2 FVKESK come from the germline V gene. CDR3 in amino acids: CASSFLIGQGIYGYTF. DNA for the CDR3: TGTGCCAGCAGTTTTTTGATTGGACAGGGGATCTATGGCTACACCTTC.

The genes are TRBV11-3 and TRBJ2-2; maybe TRBD2 (6 bases). The CDR3 is 14 amino acids. V dropped 5 bases and J dropped 6 bases, with 13 bases sitting between them. Germline values: CDR1 SGHNT, CDR2 YENEEA. The CDR3 spells CASSLASGAGELFF. The CDR3 DNA sequence: TGTGCCAGCAGCCTGGCCTCGGGGGCCGGGGAGCTGTTTTTT.

The rearrangement joins TRBV19 to TRBJ1-3, with a possible D match to TRBD1 (5 bases). The V gene's germline CDR1 is LNHDA and CDR2 SQIVND (reference sequence). This CDR3 has 15 amino acids. V lost 4 bases and J lost 3, with 13 bases in between. This CDR3 is CASSRLDSGGNTIYF. As DNA, the CDR3 is TGTGCCAGTAGTAGGCTCGACAGTGGTGGAAACACCATATATTTT.

This clone showed up just once. The rearrangement uses TRBV12-3 or TRBV12-4 and TRBJ2-7; TRBD1 is a possible D gene (5 bases). V lost 3 bases and J lost 6, with 12 bases in between. The CDR3 loop spans 13 amino acids. This CDR3 is CASSLASRGEQYF. The CDR3 bases are TGTGCCAGCAGTTTGGCATCAAGGGGCGAGCAGTACTTC.

This clone was recorded a few times. V usage is TRBV15 and J usage is TRBJ1-4, with TRBD1 identical over 8 bases. This CDR3 comprises 15 residues. CDR1 is LNHNV and CDR2 is YYDKDF in the germline V gene (reference sequence). V trimming: 0 bases; J trimming: 7 bases; junction bases outside the gene matches: 4. CDR3 sequence reads: CATSRESGGAEKLFF. CDR3 nucleotide sequence: TGTGCCACCAGCAGAGAGTCAGGGGGCGCTGAAAAACTGTTTTTT.